A single sample gave rise to the 22 T cell receptor beta chains below, sequenced in a study of blood T cell repertoires in COVID-19. Method: immunoSEQ multiplex PCR; TCRdb's copy keeps in-frame clones and lacks some. The table shows under 150,000 clones, with around nine tenths occurring only once. The sample comprised peripheral blood. The receptors were sampled from a man between 50 and 59 years old with acute or convalescent COVID-19.

This chain connects TRBV3-1 (or the pseudogene TRBV3-2) to TRBJ1-4; 7 positions agree with TRBD1. The CDR3 totals 15 residues. Looked up from germline, CDR1 is LGHDT and CDR2 is YNNKEL (reference sequence). J lost 6 bases, V lost 3 bases, and 7 bases had no gene match. CDR3 sequence reads: CASSQGDRSYEKLFF. For the CDR3, the DNA is TGTGCCAGCAGCCAGGGGGACAGATCATATGAAAAACTGTTTTTT.

J is TRBJ2-1 and V is TRBV20-1; 11 bases are shared with TRBD2. This CDR3 is built from 16 residues. In germline, CDR1 is DFQATT, CDR2 SNEGSKA (reference sequence). Trimming removed 3 bases from V and 2 bases from J; junction bases left unmatched: 6. In DNA, the CDR3 is TGCAGTGCTAGTCCCCTTAGCGGGAGGGCCTACAATGAGCAGTTCTTC. It is translated as CSASPLSGRAYNEQFF.

The genes are TRBV5-1 and TRBJ2-1; possible D gene TRBD2, 5 bases. CDR3 length: 15 residues. The V end was cut by 3 bases, the J end by 10 bases, with 20 bases between. CDR1 is SGHRS and CDR2 is YFSETQ in the germline V gene. The CDR3 is CASSSPTTMNGEQFF. In DNA form, the CDR3 reads TGCGCCAGCAGCTCACCGACTACCATGAATGGGGAGCAGTTCTTC. Using reference TRBV5-1 and TRBJ2-1 for the parts outside the CDR3, the full variable domain is KAGVTQTPRYLIKTRGQQVTLSCSPISGHRSVSWYQQTPGQGLQFLFEYFSETQRNKGNFPGRFSGRQFSNSRSEMNVSTLELGDSALYLCASSSPTTMNGEQFFGPGTRLTVL.

The chain uses TRBV5-1 and TRBJ2-7; weak D call: TRBD1 (6 bases). Germline V gene data show CDR1 as SGHRS and CDR2 as YFSETQ. There are 13 residues in the CDR3. V was clipped by 0 bases and J by 3 bases, with 7 bases between them. The CDR3 loop reads CASSLGDNYEQYF. The CDR3 coding sequence is TGCGCCAGCAGCTTGGGGGACAACTACGAGCAGTACTTC.

V usage is TRBV29-1 and J usage is TRBJ1-1; the match to TRBD1 covers 11 bases. The CDR3 is 14 amino acids. Per germline, CDR1 SQVTM and CDR2 ANQGSEA. Trimming at V came to 8 bases and at J to 5 bases, leaving 10 bases not matched to a gene. The CDR3 reads CSYRTGGLRTEAFF. DNA for the CDR3: TGCAGCTACCGGACAGGGGGCTTAAGGACTGAAGCTTTCTTT.

This sequence joins TRBV5-4 and TRBJ2-7; 10 nucleotides match TRBD1. CDR3 size: 14 residues. Germline-derived CDR1 and CDR2 are SGHNT and YYREEE (reference sequence). Trimming removed 2 bases from V and 2 bases from J; junction bases left unmatched: 1. The CDR3 reads CASSLGQGAYEQYF. CDR3 DNA: TGTGCCAGCAGCTTAGGACAGGGGGCCTACGAGCAGTACTTC.

The chain is built from TRBV5-4 and TRBJ1-2; weak D call: TRBD1 (6 bases). The CDR3 is 13 amino acids. CDR1 is SGHNT, CDR2 YYREEE, per germline (reference sequence). V dropped 3 bases and J dropped 3 bases, with 9 bases sitting between them. The CDR3 DNA is TGTGCCAGCAGCTCAAGGACAGACTATGGCTACACCTTC. Its protein product is CASSSRTDYGYTF.

The chain has TRBV6-5 and TRBJ2-7; TRBD1 is a possible D gene (6 bases). In germline, CDR1 is MNHEY, CDR2 SVGAGI. The CDR3 length is 13 residues. Trimming stripped 6 bases from V and 2 bases from J, with 11 bases between. Here the CDR3 reads CASSLTGAYEQYF. The CDR3 DNA reads TGTGCCAGCAGCCTGACAGGAGCCTACGAGCAGTACTTC.

V usage is TRBV19 and J usage is TRBJ2-7; the match to TRBD1 covers 7 bases. V shed 1 base and J 3 bases; nucleotides not matched to a gene: 0. Germline assignment: CDR1 LNHDA and CDR2 SQIVND (reference sequence). The CDR3 is 13 amino acids. The CDR3 protein is CASSIAGGYEQYF. The CDR3 coding sequence is TGTGCCAGTAGTATAGCAGGGGGCTACGAGCAGTACTTC.

J is TRBJ2-1 and V is TRBV9; 9 positions match TRBD2. Germline loops: CDR1 SGDLS, CDR2 YYNGEE. This CDR3 has 16 residues. V gave up 0 bases and J gave up 8 bases; unmatched junction bases: 9. The CDR3 DNA follows: TGTGCCAGCAGCGTAGTTAGCGGGAGAGGCCTGGATGAGCAGTTCTTC. Its protein product is CASSVVSGRGLDEQFF.

This clone was counted only a few times. CDR3 sequence reads: CATTPGLDGIQYF. Here the CDR3 DNA reads TGTGCCACGACCCCGGGACTAGACGGCATTCAGTACTTC. The rearrangement uses TRBV10-3 and TRBJ2-4, with 8 bases lining up with TRBD2. With 10 bases clipped from V and 9 bases from J, the junction kept 11 bases outside the gene matches. Germline-derived CDR1 and CDR2 are ENHRY and SYGVKD. There are 13 residues in the CDR3.

The V call is TRBV11-2, the J call TRBJ2-7; 9 nucleotides align to TRBD2. The CDR3 has 16 amino acids. Germline values: CDR1 SGHAT, CDR2 FQNNGV. V lost 0 bases to trimming and J lost 3 bases; unmatched junction nucleotides: 6. The CDR3, as DNA: TGTGCCAGCAGCTTAGATATAGCGGGAGCGTTCTACGAGCAGTACTTC. This encodes CASSLDIAGAFYEQYF.

The CDR3 DNA sequence: TGTGCCAGTAGTGCCCGTTCCGGGACAGGGGGGTCGGGCTACACCTTC. Protein product: CASSARSGTGGSGYTF. The chain employs TRBV19 and TRBJ1-2; 11 nucleotides align to TRBD1. Trimming cost V 5 bases and J 8 bases; bases outside gene matches: 13. The CDR3 covers 16 residues. Germline CDR1 is LNHDA and CDR2 is SQIVND (reference sequence). The variable domain in full, completed from reference TRBV19 and TRBJ1-2, reads DGGITQSPKYLFRKEGQNVTLSCEQNLNHDAMYWYRQDPGQGLRLIYYSQIVNDFQKGDIAEGYSVSREKKESFPLTVTSAQKNPTAFYLCASSARSGTGGSGYTFGSGTRLTVV.

The chain has TRBV30 and TRBJ1-6; TRBD1 matches 9 bases. The germline gives CDR1 GTSNPN, CDR2 SVGIG (reference sequence). CDR3 length: 14 residues. The J segment lost 7 bases and the V segment lost 5 bases, leaving 6 bases of the junction unmatched. As DNA, the CDR3 is TGTGCCTGGGAGACCGGGACAGGGAATTCACCCCTCCACTTT. The encoded protein is CAWETGTGNSPLHF.

The V call is TRBV9, the J call TRBJ1-2; the match to TRBD1 covers 7 bases. The V gene's germline CDR1 is SGDLS and CDR2 YYNGEE. Losses at the gene ends were 1 base for V and 5 bases for J; bases not matched to a gene: 8. This CDR3 contains 15 residues. CDR3 DNA sequence: TGTGCCAGCAGCGTAAACAGGGGAGATAGATATGGCTACACCTTC. Amino acids: CASSVNRGDRYGYTF.

V usage is TRBV11-2 and J usage is TRBJ2-7, with 7 nucleotides matching TRBD2. V lost 0 bases to trimming and J lost 4 bases; unmatched junction nucleotides: 6. The CDR3 is 15 amino acids. Germline-derived CDR1 and CDR2 are SGHAT and FQNNGV. The chain's CDR3 is CASSLDVLAPYEQYF. The CDR3 coding sequence is TGTGCCAGCAGCTTAGATGTACTAGCGCCTTACGAGCAGTACTTC.

The V gene is TRBV29-1, the J gene TRBJ1-2, with a tentative D call TRBD1 (6 bases). The CDR3 totals 11 residues. Trimming took off 5 bases at V and 5 bases at J, with 9 bases between the two ends. Germline assignment: CDR1 SQVTM and CDR2 ANQGSEA. CDR3: CSVSQGYGYTF. The DNA of the CDR3 is TGCAGCGTTAGTCAGGGGTATGGCTACACCTTC.

The rearrangement links TRBV5-1 to TRBJ2-7; 9 bases map to TRBD1. In germline, CDR1 is SGHRS, CDR2 YFSETQ. The CDR3 has 15 residues. J was trimmed by 0 bases and V by 9 bases; bases with no gene match: 10. The CDR3 coding sequence is TGCGCCACCTCCCCTGGACAGGGGAGCTCCTACGAGCAGTACTTC. Translated, it gives CATSPGQGSSYEQYF.

In DNA form, the CDR3 reads TGTGCCAGCAGTGAAGGTCGCCTCAGCTCCTACGAGCAGTACTTC. Translation gives CASSEGRLSSYEQYF. The J gene is TRBJ2-7, the V gene TRBV2, with D uncertain. Germline-derived CDR1 and CDR2 are SNHLY and FYNNEI. The CDR3 spans 15 residues. V dropped 1 base and J dropped 0 bases, with 10 bases sitting between them.

J is TRBJ2-7 and V is TRBV6-5, with TRBD2 matching over 9 bases. In germline, CDR1 is MNHEY, CDR2 SVGAGI. Trimming at V came to 6 bases and at J to 3 bases, leaving 6 bases not matched to a gene. The CDR3 length is 14 residues. The CDR3 bases are TGTGCCAGCAGGGTTAGCGGGAGCTTCTACGAGCAGTACTTC. Translated, it gives CASRVSGSFYEQYF.

This clone was seen a handful of times. This chain links TRBV2 with TRBJ1-1; possibly TRBD1 for D (6 bases). The CDR3 consists of 15 residues. Germline CDR1 reads SNHLY; CDR2 reads FYNNEI. V was shortened by 6 bases and J by 1 base, with 15 bases between the two germline ends. CDR3 DNA sequence: TGTGCCAGCAGGACACAGGGCGTGTCGAACACTGAAGCTTTCTTT. Translation gives CASRTQGVSNTEAFF. Looking up the rest from reference TRBV2 and TRBJ1-1 gives the full variable domain: EPEVTQTPSHQVTQMGQEVILRCVPISNHLYFYWYRQILGQKVEFLVSFYNNEISEKSEIFDDQFSVERPDGSNFTLKIRSTKLEDSAMYFCASRTQGVSNTEAFFGQGTRLTVV.

This rearrangement joins TRBV24-1 to TRBJ2-7; 7 bases align to TRBD1. The V gene's germline CDR1 is KGHDR and CDR2 SFDVKD. The CDR3 covers 16 residues. V gave up 0 bases and J gave up 0 bases; unmatched junction bases: 4. The CDR3, as DNA: TGTGCCACCAGTGATTTGAAGGGACAGCGCTCCTACGAGCAGTACTTC. Its protein product is CATSDLKGQRSYEQYF.